The 20 T cell receptor beta chains given below trace back to one sample, sequenced in a study of blood T cell repertoires in COVID-19. Measured with immunoSEQ multiplex PCR; TCRdb has only the in-frame clones, and not every one. The sample consists of about 210,000 clones, around 88% of them appearing once. The source material was peripheral blood. The origin of the receptors is a man between 50 and 59 years old with active or convalescent COVID-19.

The chain uses TRBV28 and TRBJ1-4; 9 nucleotides align to TRBD1. The junction had 13 bases not matched to a gene; V was cut back by 6 bases and J by 11 bases. CDR3 length: 15 amino acids. Germline CDR1 MDHEN, CDR2 SYDVKM. The CDR3 reads CASRETGTGYLKLFF. The CDR3 DNA sequence: TGTGCCAGCAGAGAGACCGGGACAGGGTATCTGAAACTGTTTTTT.

The chain is built from TRBV2 and TRBJ1-2, with D unclear. The CDR3 extends over 14 amino acids. The V gene's germline CDR1 is SNHLY and CDR2 FYNNEI. V lost 0 bases, J lost 7 bases, and 12 bases lay in between. The CDR3 DNA is TGTGCCAGCAGTGAAGCTAAAGAACAAAGTGGCTACACCTTC. Encoded protein: CASSEAKEQSGYTF.

The chain combines TRBV4-2 with TRBJ1-3; D gene ambiguous. Trimming cost V 4 bases and J 4 bases, with 11 bases left between them. The CDR3 runs 14 residues. Germline V gene lookup returns CDR1 LGHNA and CDR2 YNFKEQ. The CDR3 loop is CASSLRTGGNTIYF. CDR3 DNA sequence: TGTGCCAGCAGCCTCCGGACGGGAGGAAACACCATATATTTT.

The chain employs TRBV2 and TRBJ2-7; TRBD1 aligns across 9 bases. Losses at the gene ends were 2 bases for V and 4 bases for J; bases not matched to a gene: 6. The germline V gene encodes CDR1 SNHLY and CDR2 FYNNEI. This CDR3 is 15 amino acids long. The CDR3 bases are TGTGCCAGCAGTGAAACAAGGACAGGGGTGTACGAGCAGTACTTC. Translating gives CASSETRTGVYEQYF.

The chain uses TRBV9 and TRBJ2-3; 11 bases align to TRBD2. V lost 4 bases and J lost 3; bases outside the gene matches: 4. Germline V gene data show CDR1 as SGDLS and CDR2 as YYNGEE. The CDR3 is 15 residues long. The CDR3 here is CASSLIAGGTDTQYF. DNA of the CDR3: TGTGCCAGCAGCCTAATAGCGGGGGGGACAGATACGCAGTATTTT.

The chain couples TRBV7-9 to TRBJ2-3; D unresolved. Deletions cut 5 bases from V and 4 bases from J, with 13 bases between. Germline CDR1 reads SEHNR; CDR2 reads FQNEAQ (reference sequence). The CDR3 covers 14 residues. The CDR3 DNA follows: TGTGCCAGCAGCCCCATATTCCAGGCAGATACGCAGTATTTT. Amino acids: CASSPIFQADTQYF. Using reference TRBV7-9 and TRBJ2-3 for the parts outside the CDR3, the full variable domain is DTGVSQNPRHKITKRGQNVTFRCDPISEHNRLYWYRQTLGQGPEFLTYFQNEAQLEKSRLLSDRFSAERPKGSFSTLEIQRTEQGDSAMYLCASSPIFQADTQYFGPGTRLTVL.

The chain combines TRBV11-2 with TRBJ2-7; 8 nucleotides align to TRBD1. CDR1 and CDR2 from the germline V gene are SGHAT and FQNNGV. CDR3 size: 15 residues. The trim removed 5 bases at V and 4 bases at J, leaving 10 bases unmatched. CDR3: CASSQRDRGEYEQYF. CDR3 in DNA: TGTGCCAGCAGCCAAAGAGACAGGGGAGAGTACGAGCAGTACTTC.

V and J are TRBV5-6 and TRBJ1-6; 8 bases fit TRBD1. Germline CDR1 is SGHDT and CDR2 is YYEEEE. The V and J ends lost 2 bases and 10 bases, in that order; junction bases with no gene match: 11. The CDR3 is 16 amino acids. The CDR3 DNA reads as TGTGCCAGCAGCTTTAATGGACAGGGTGGTGCATCACCCCTCCACTTT. Its translation is CASSFNGQGGASPLHF.

This clone appeared a single time. For the CDR3, the DNA is TGCAGTGCTAGTCACATCCCGGGACAGGGAATTAATTCACCCCTCCACTTT. It codes for CSASHIPGQGINSPLHF. The V gene is TRBV20-1, the J gene TRBJ1-6; TRBD1 matches 9 bases. The CDR3 runs 17 residues. V lost 3 bases and J lost 6; bases outside the gene matches: 12. Germline assignment: CDR1 DFQATT and CDR2 SNEGSKA (reference sequence).

The chain employs TRBV10-3 and TRBJ2-1; 10 bases agree with TRBD2. The germline V gene encodes CDR1 ENHRY and CDR2 SYGVKD. The length of the CDR3 is 16 residues. Trimming removed 0 bases from V and 5 bases from J; junction bases left unmatched: 4. The CDR3 reads CAISESLAGANNEQFF. In DNA form, the CDR3 reads TGTGCCATCAGTGAGTCCCTAGCGGGAGCTAACAATGAGCAGTTCTTC.

The genes are TRBV9 and TRBJ2-7; TRBD1 agrees at 9 bases. CDR3 size: 15 residues. The J segment lost 3 bases and the V segment lost 3 bases, leaving 7 bases of the junction unmatched. CDR1 is SGDLS and CDR2 is YYNGEE in the germline V gene. CDR3 residues: CASSAGDRGVYEQYF. The DNA for the CDR3 is TGTGCCAGCAGCGCAGGAGACAGGGGGGTCTACGAGCAGTACTTC.

The chain recombines TRBV5-1 with TRBJ2-3; TRBD2 matches at 11 bases. The V gene end was trimmed by 4 bases and the J gene end by 3 bases; junction bases not matched to a gene: 7. CDR1 and CDR2 from the germline V gene are SGHRS and YFSETQ. The CDR3 extends over 16 amino acids. The CDR3 is CASSGTGTSGTDTQYF. CDR3 nucleotide sequence: TGCGCCAGCAGCGGAACCGGGACTAGCGGAACAGATACGCAGTATTTT.

V is TRBV11-2 and J is TRBJ1-5; 9 bases line up with TRBD1. The CDR3 extends over 16 amino acids. CDR1 and CDR2 (germline): SGHAT, FQNNGV. J was trimmed by 6 bases and V by 0 bases; bases with no gene match: 6. The CDR3 nucleotides are TGTGCCAGCAGCTTAGAGGGGACAGGGATCGGTCAGCCCCAGCATTTT. Amino acids: CASSLEGTGIGQPQHF.

The chain couples TRBV3-1 (or the pseudogene TRBV3-2) to TRBJ1-1, with TRBD1 identical over 8 bases. The CDR3 covers 13 residues. Trimming at V came to 6 bases and at J to 2 bases, leaving 2 bases not matched to a gene. Germline V lookup: CDR1 LGHDT, CDR2 YNNKEL (reference sequence). The CDR3, as DNA: TGTGCCAGCAGGCAGGGGGCCAACACTGAAGCTTTCTTT. Its translation is CASRQGANTEAFF.

The gene calls are TRBV19 and TRBJ2-1; a possible D gene is TRBD1 (6 bases). CDR1 and CDR2 (germline): LNHDA, SQIVND (reference sequence). CDR3 length: 14 amino acids. With 4 bases removed from V and 12 bases from J, the gap between germline ends came to 19 bases. CDR3 sequence reads: CASSRGSQGLGQFF. The CDR3 DNA sequence: TGTGCCAGTAGTAGAGGTTCACAGGGTTTGGGGCAGTTCTTC.

This clone was observed once. The V call is TRBV29-1, the J call TRBJ1-1; 7 bases map to TRBD1. The germline gives CDR1 SQVTM, CDR2 ANQGSEA. V lost 4 bases and J lost 0; bases outside the gene matches: 5. This CDR3 contains 14 residues. CDR3 loop: CSVVGGDMNTEAFF. The DNA of the CDR3 is TGCAGCGTTGTAGGGGGCGATATGAACACTGAAGCTTTCTTT.

The chain combines TRBV10-2 with TRBJ1-2; a weak D match, TRBD1 (5 bases). The CDR3 spans 13 residues. V gave up 2 bases and J gave up 8 bases, with 12 bases separating them. Looked up from germline, CDR1 is WSHSY and CDR2 is SAAADI. In nucleotides, the CDR3 is TGCGCCAGCAGTGAGGGCAGGGTAGGCGGCTACACCTTC. This encodes CASSEGRVGGYTF.

CDR3 nucleotide sequence: TGTGCCAGCAGCAGCCGACAGGGGGCTCACTATGGCTACACCTTC. It encodes CASSSRQGAHYGYTF. The V and J genes are TRBV5-6 and TRBJ1-2, with TRBD1 matching 10 bases. The CDR3 loop spans 15 amino acids. Germline CDR1 SGHDT, CDR2 YYEEEE. Trimming cost V 4 bases and J 3 bases; bases outside gene matches: 6. Using reference TRBV5-6 and TRBJ1-2 for the parts outside the CDR3, the full variable domain is DAGVTQSPTHLIKTRGQQVTLRCSPKSGHDTVSWYQQALGQGPQFIFQYYEEEERQRGNFPDRFSGHQFPNYSSELNVNALLLGDSALYLCASSSRQGAHYGYTFGSGTRLTVV.

The V gene is TRBV19, the J gene TRBJ2-2; 9 bases line up with TRBD1. This CDR3 is 14 amino acids long. CDR1 LNHDA and CDR2 SQIVND come from the germline V gene (reference sequence). Trimming took 7 bases from V and 4 from J; bases not matched to a gene: 4. CDR3 sequence reads: CASKGQGVTGELFF. CDR3 nucleotide sequence: TGTGCCAGTAAGGGACAGGGAGTCACCGGGGAGCTGTTTTTT.

The gene calls are TRBV28 and TRBJ1-2; 9 positions match TRBD1. In germline, CDR1 is MDHEN, CDR2 SYDVKM. With 4 bases clipped from V and 5 bases from J, the junction kept 2 bases outside the gene matches. The CDR3 loop spans 13 amino acids. CDR3 amino acids: CASSSGQGYGYTF. CDR3 DNA sequence: TGTGCCAGCAGTTCCGGACAGGGGTATGGCTACACCTTC.